This T cell receptor beta chain is drawn from a study of persistence of HIV-infected CD4 T cells. Overlapping HIV-1 Gag 15-mer peptides at about 1 ug per peptide per mL were used. Sorting of responding CD4+ T cells relied on upregulated CD40 ligand together with CD69. PBMCs were depleted of CD8+ T cells before stimulation. The libraries were made with immunoSEQ version 4 in survey mode. Clones were sequenced by immunoSEQ multiplex PCR, and TCRdb holds only the in-frame ones, with some missing. The sample consists of approximately 18,000 clones, less than 75% of them appearing once. The sample holds a few counts of this clone. The antigen remains unidentified. In germline, CDR1 is MNHEY, CDR2 SVGAGI. This CDR3 contains 15 residues. Trimming pared 4 bases from V and 0 bases from J, leaving 12 bases between.

The source of this sequence is an adult woman with HIV who was CMV-seropositive. The rearrangement joins TRBV6-5 to TRBJ1-1, with D maybe TRBD1 (6 bases). Source: CD4+ T cells sorted from PBMCs after approximately 19-hour stimulation, taken from a patient who received antiretroviral therapy. The CDR3 coding sequence is TGTGCCAGCAGTTTCAGGACAGAGATGAACACTGAAGCTTTCTTT. It encodes CASSFRTEMNTEAFF.